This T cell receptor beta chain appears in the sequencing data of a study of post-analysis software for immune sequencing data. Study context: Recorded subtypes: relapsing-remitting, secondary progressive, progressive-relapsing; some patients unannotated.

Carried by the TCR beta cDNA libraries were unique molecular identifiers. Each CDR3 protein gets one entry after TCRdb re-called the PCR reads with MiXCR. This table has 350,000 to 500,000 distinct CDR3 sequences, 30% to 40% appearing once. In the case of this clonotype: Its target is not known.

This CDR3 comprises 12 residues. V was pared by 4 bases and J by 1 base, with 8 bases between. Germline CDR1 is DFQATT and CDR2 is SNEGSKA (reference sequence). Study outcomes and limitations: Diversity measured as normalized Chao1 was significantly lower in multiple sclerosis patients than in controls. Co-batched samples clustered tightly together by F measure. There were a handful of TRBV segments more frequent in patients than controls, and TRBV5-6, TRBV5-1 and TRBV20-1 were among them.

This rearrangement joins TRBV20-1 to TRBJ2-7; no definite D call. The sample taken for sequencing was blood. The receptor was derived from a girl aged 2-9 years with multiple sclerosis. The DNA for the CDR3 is TGCAGTGCTACAGACGCTTCCTACGAGCAGTACTTC. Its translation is CSATDASYEQYF.